What follows describes a single T cell receptor beta chain. Its specificity is not known. The data stem from a study of cytotoxic CD8 clonotypes in ibrutinib-treated CLL. Study-wide results and limits: At baseline, clonality was higher than in age-matched healthy donors and correlated with CD8+ counts. Samples from sustained-remission and progressing patients were taken at different times. Clonality grew at ibrutinib response; at progression, it decreased back toward baseline. Contraction or stability on treatment was seen for public clonotypes, which were uncommon.

The CDR3 length is 14 residues. The V and J ends lost 8 bases and 8 bases, in that order; junction bases with no gene match: 9. Germline lookup yields CDR1 SGHRS and CDR2 YFSETQ. The table came from immunoSEQ multiplex PCR; TCRdb's copy has only in-frame clones and leaves some out. This sample has about 310,000 clones, with almost 80% found just once. The TCR sequence derives from a human donor with chronic lymphocytic leukemia. The chain links TRBV5-1 to TRBJ1-4; 10 nucleotides agree with TRBD1. The sample in question was PBMCs, obtained before ibrutinib treatment. CDR3 protein: CASNDRGLEEKLFF. In DNA, the CDR3 is TGCGCCAGTAACGACAGGGGGCTGGAAGAAAAACTGTTTTTT. The full variable domain, its missing parts supplied by reference TRBV5-1 and TRBJ1-4, is KAGVTQTPRYLIKTRGQQVTLSCSPISGHRSVSWYQQTPGQGLQFLFEYFSETQRNKGNFPGRFSGRQFSNSRSEMNVSTLELGDSALYLCASNDRGLEEKLFFGSGTQLSVL.